Presented here are 19 T cell receptor beta chains from one specimen sequenced in a study of prognosis after radiotherapy for stage I lung cancer. From genomic DNA, two-round multiplex PCR was used to amplify TCR beta CDR3. Amplification during the initial PCR round employed primers specific to each TRBV and TRBJ gene. TCRdb re-called the multiplex PCR reads through MiXCR, storing one row per CDR3 protein. The table has 25,000 to 35,000 distinct CDR3 sequences, about 43% seen once; the top ten hold 16%. Specimen: PBMCs, collected before or after stereotactic body radiation therapy (not recorded which). The receptors shown here come from a donor over 45 with non-small cell lung cancer.

At least ten counts were recorded for this clonotype. J is TRBJ2-3 and V is TRBV10-2; the D gene could be TRBD1 or TRBD2 (5 bases each). Trimming shortened V by 6 bases and J by 5 bases, and 15 bases separated the two germline ends. Germline V gene sequence: CDR1 WSHSY, CDR2 SAAADI. The CDR3 runs to 14 residues. The CDR3: CASREVGVGDTQYF. In DNA, the CDR3 is TGCGCCAGCAGAGAGGTGGGGGTTGGAGATACGCAGTATTTT.

As for this clonotype: Because the CDR3 is missing its conserved closing phenylalanine or tryptophan, this is likely a read error. The genes are TRBV20-1 and TRBJ1-6; D is undetermined. Germline V gene data show CDR1 as DFQATT and CDR2 as SNEGSKA (reference sequence). V was clipped by 0 bases and J by 6 bases, with 9 bases between them. The CDR3 spans 14 residues. The CDR3: CSARETASNSPLHS. The DNA of the CDR3 is TGCAGTGCTAGAGAAACAGCCTCTAATTCACCCCTCCACTCT.

As concerns this clonotype: One end of the junction is discordant with germline, which a read error may explain. The chain couples TRBV28 to TRBJ1-6; no clear D. The germline V gene has CDR1 MDHEN and CDR2 SYDVKM. CDR3 length: 12 residues. CDR3 DNA sequence: TGTTCCAGCAGTTACATATCTACACCCCTCCACTTT. Translating gives CSSSYISTPLHF.

This sequence joins TRBV24-1 and TRBJ2-7; D ambiguous. V gave up 4 bases and J gave up 1 base, with 13 bases separating them. The germline V gene has CDR1 KGHDR and CDR2 SFDVKD. The CDR3 consists of 15 residues. The CDR3 sequence: CATSDGCRVSYEQYF. The CDR3 coding sequence is TGTGCCACCAGTGACGGGTGTAGGGTATCCTACGAGCAGTACTTC.

The sample holds a few counts of this clonotype. This may be a read error: a much more frequent sequence differs by one nucleotide. The V gene is TRBV7-9, the J gene TRBJ2-3; D unclear. The CDR3 spans 12 residues. CDR1 and CDR2 (germline): SEHNR, FQNEAQ (reference sequence). Trimming took off 2 bases at V and 7 bases at J, with 7 bases between the two ends. CDR3 nucleotides: TGTGCCAGCAGCTTAATGGGGTATACGCAGTATTTT. It yields the protein CASSLMGYTQYF.

This clonotype was detected only a few times. It may be a read error: a sequence one base away is much more abundant. The chain has TRBV5-5 and TRBJ1-1, with 9 nucleotides matching TRBD1. Germline CDR1 SGHKS, CDR2 YYEKEE (reference sequence). This CDR3 region has 14 residues. CDR3 region: CASSPTGGNTESFF. The CDR3 nucleotides are TGTGCCAGCAGCCCGACAGGGGGGAACACTGAATCTTTCTTT.

This chain uses TRBV11-2 with TRBJ2-1, with D uncertain. The germline CDR1 and CDR2 sequences are SGHAT and FQNNGV. V was shortened by 0 bases and J by 0 bases, with 6 bases between the two germline ends. The CDR3 extends over 15 amino acids. Here the CDR3 DNA reads TGTGCCAGCAGCTTAGAACAGAGCTCCTACAATGAGCAGTTCTTC. Translated: CASSLEQSSYNEQFF.

As to this clonotype: This may stem from a read error, because a much larger clone lies one nucleotide away. The chain employs TRBV7-9 and TRBJ2-5; 7 nucleotides align to TRBD1. Germline-derived CDR1 and CDR2 are SEHNR and FQNEAQ (reference sequence). CDR3 length: 15 amino acids. With 0 bases clipped from V and 4 bases from J, the junction kept 5 bases outside the gene matches. CDR3 protein: CASSLASQGTETQYF. Here the CDR3 DNA reads TGTGCCAGCAGCTTAGCGTCACAGGGGACAGAGACCCAGTACTTC.

This clonotype occurred many times. The V gene is TRBV5-1, the J gene TRBJ2-5; D not resolved. Trimming stripped 2 bases from V and 4 bases from J, with 12 bases between. The CDR3 loop spans 14 amino acids. From germline, CDR1 is SGHRS and CDR2 YFSETQ. The CDR3, as DNA: TGCGCCAGCAGCTTAGGCTTATCGGGAGAGACCCAGTACTTC. Translated, it gives CASSLGLSGETQYF.

This clonotype was counted many times. The chain joins TRBV7-3 to TRBJ2-1; the match to TRBD2 covers 14 bases. The CDR3 spans 19 residues. Germline V lookup: CDR1 SGHTA, CDR2 FQGTGA. V lost 3 bases, J lost 10 bases, and 17 bases stayed unmatched. The CDR3 region is CASSFLGPTTSGRASEQFF. Here the CDR3 DNA reads TGTGCCAGCAGCTTCCTTGGTCCCACGACTAGCGGGAGGGCAAGCGAGCAGTTCTTC.

This clonotype was recorded many times. This chain joins TRBV5-1 and TRBJ1-1; D is possibly TRBD1 (6 bases). Germline CDR1 and CDR2: SGHRS and YFSETQ. The CDR3 is made up of 14 amino acids. Between the trimmed V and J ends, which lost 0 bases and 1 base, there was a span of 7 bases. CDR3 in amino acids: CASSLEGGNTEAFF. The CDR3 DNA follows: TGCGCCAGCAGCTTGGAGGGGGGGAACACTGAAGCTTTCTTT. Together with reference TRBV5-1 and TRBJ1-1, the CDR3 gives the full variable domain: KAGVTQTPRYLIKTRGQQVTLSCSPISGHRSVSWYQQTPGQGLQFLFEYFSETQRNKGNFPGRFSGRQFSNSRSEMNVSTLELGDSALYLCASSLEGGNTEAFFGQGTRLTVV.

This clonotype was recorded once. At one of its ends the junction is not consistent with the germline gene, which may arise from a read error. The chain recombines TRBV9 with TRBJ2-1; D is possibly TRBD2 (6 bases). Germline CDR1 is SGDLS and CDR2 is YYNGEE. The CDR3 consists of 15 residues. The CDR3 DNA follows: TGTGCCATCAGCGTAGACGGGAGTTCCTTCAATGAGCAGTTCTTC. It is translated as CAISVDGSSFNEQFF.

This clonotype came up many times. The chain joins TRBV19 to TRBJ2-6; no firm D call. Per the germline V gene, CDR1 is LNHDA and CDR2 is SQIVND (reference sequence). The CDR3 runs 15 residues. Trimming stripped 4 bases from V and 4 bases from J, with 11 bases between. The CDR3 DNA follows: TGTGCCAGTAGTACGCCGGCGACCGGGGCCAACGTCCTGACTTTC. It encodes CASSTPATGANVLTF.

This clonotype was seen repeatedly, ten times or more. The CDR3 spells CASSLLSVGGKAFF. CDR3 bases: TGTGCCAGCAGTCTCCTCTCCGTGGGGGGAAAAGCTTTCTTT. This chain joins TRBV25-1 and TRBJ1-1; tentatively, D is TRBD1 (5 bases). Germline CDR1 MGHDK, CDR2 SYGVNS. Trimming stripped 5 bases from V and 9 bases from J, with 19 bases between. The CDR3 has 14 residues. Together with reference TRBV25-1 and TRBJ1-1, the CDR3 gives the full variable domain: EADIYQTPRYLVIGTGKKITLECSQTMGHDKMYWYQQDPGMELHLIHYSYGVNSTEKGDLSSESTVSRIRTEHFPLTLESARPSHTSQYLCASSLLSVGGKAFFGQGTRLTVV.

The chain joins TRBV30 to TRBJ1-5; D is perhaps TRBD1 (5 bases). This CDR3 contains 11 residues. V dropped 4 bases and J dropped 4 bases, with 5 bases sitting between them. The germline CDR1 and CDR2 sequences are GTSNPN and SVGIG (reference sequence). The CDR3 here is CAWKGNQPQHF. The CDR3 region has the DNA TGTGCCTGGAAGGGGAATCAGCCCCAGCATTTT.

The CDR3 loop reads CASSFEVQTTDTQYF. DNA of the CDR3: TGTGCCAGCAGCTTTGAGGTGCAGACTACAGATACGCAGTATTTT. The chain has TRBV7-8 and TRBJ2-3; D is unclear. CDR1 and CDR2 (germline): SGHVS, FQNEAQ. The CDR3 totals 15 residues. V lost 3 bases to trimming and J lost 3 bases, with 13 bases between them.

Concerning this clonotype: A read error is the likely source, as a far larger clone sits one nucleotide away. This chain joins TRBV6-1 and TRBJ2-3; D is undetermined. CDR3 length: 14 amino acids. Deletions cut 8 bases from V and 6 bases from J, with 18 bases between. Germline values: CDR1 MNHNS, CDR2 SASEGT. CDR3 DNA sequence: TGTGCCAGCGGAGTTCGCGGCTCTCCGGATACGCAGTATTTT. It is translated as CASGVRGSPDTQYF.

In its sample, this clonotype was seen many times. This chain connects TRBV14 to TRBJ1-2; unclear D gene. Germline CDR1 SGHDN, CDR2 FVKESK. The CDR3 is 14 amino acids. Trimming took off 4 bases at V and 4 bases at J, with 13 bases between the two ends. The CDR3 DNA reads as TGTGCCAGCAGCCCCCGCAACTCCGGCTATGGCTACACCTTC. Its protein is CASSPRNSGYGYTF.

Turning to this clonotype: A single base separates this from a much larger clone, so it may be a read error. J is TRBJ2-1 and V is TRBV6-4, with 9 bases matching TRBD2. V shed 7 bases and J 7 bases; nucleotides not matched to a gene: 11. The CDR3 spans 15 residues. In germline, CDR1 is MRHNA, CDR2 SNTAGT. CDR3 in DNA: TGTGCCAGCATGAGTGTAGCGGGAGCGAGGAATGAGCAGTTCTTC. Translation: CASMSVAGARNEQFF.